These T cell receptor beta chains were read from a single sample in a study of T-cell reconstitution after alpha-beta-depleted transplantation in children. TCRdb passed the PCR reads through MiXCR, listing each CDR3 protein once. The sample holds about 610,000 distinct CDR3 sequences, about 10% seen once. Material: PBMCs from the stem cell graft donor, obtained from the stem cell graft. The receptors come from a human donor who donated a stem cell graft to a child with acute myeloid leukemia. Each CDR3 is given with its conserved first and last residue. Each record gives: clone size, D gene, V gene, J gene, CDR3 DNA, CDR3 protein. The D gene is left open where the match is weak. Not all rows give a size; the values are once, few, many and, for expanded clones, a class.

>.|.|TRBV18|TRBJ2-1
TGTGCCAGCTCACCCCGGGTTGAGGCCGATGAGCAGTTCTTC
CASSPRVEADEQFF
>.|TRBD1|TRBV25-1|TRBJ2-5
TGTGCCAGCAGTGACTCAGGGGGGCAGGGGGCGCGGGAGACCCAGTACTTC
CASSDSGGQGARETQYF
>.|.|TRBV12-3/TRBV12-4|TRBJ2-1
TGTGCCAGCAGTTTATTCGCAGGCTCCTACAATGAGCAGTTCTTC
CASSLFAGSYNEQFF
>.|.|TRBV2|TRBJ2-1
TGTGCCAGCAGTTCACCATCCCTGACACCCTACAATGAGCAGTTCTTC
CASSSPSLTPYNEQFF
>few|TRBD1|TRBV4-2|TRBJ1-5
TGTGCCAGCAGCCAAGAGGACAGGGGCAATCAGCCCCAGCATTTT
CASSQEDRGNQPQHF
>few|TRBD2|TRBV7-3|TRBJ2-3
TGTGCCAGCAGCCGAGGGACTAGCGGGAGGGCACCAGATACGCAGTATTTT
CASSRGTSGRAPDTQYF
>many|.|TRBV24-1|TRBJ2-3
TGTGCCACCAGTGATTCAACCGCGGCTGATACGCAGTATTTT
CATSDSTAADTQYF
>many|TRBD2|TRBV19|TRBJ2-1
TGTGCCAGTAGTATAGATCGCCTAGCGGGAGGCAATGAGCAGTTCTTC
CASSIDRLAGGNEQFF
>few|.|TRBV5-6|TRBJ2-7
TGTGCCAGCAGAATTTCGGGCCTCGGAGGGGTCTACGAGCAGTACTTC
CASRISGLGGVYEQYF
>many|.|TRBV12-3/TRBV12-4|TRBJ2-2
TGTGCCAGCAGTCCTCGGGGGGCTGCGAACACCGGGGAGCTGTTTTTT
CASSPRGAANTGELFF
>few|.|TRBV19|TRBJ1-2
TGTGCCAGTAGTATCCAAACCGGGGGATCGGGAGGCTACACCTTC
CASSIQTGGSGGYTF
>.|.|TRBV29-1|TRBJ2-3
TGCAAGGGGATTTTAGGAGATACGCAGTATTTT
CKGILGDTQYF
>.|TRBD2|TRBV11-2|TRBJ2-2
TGTGCCAGCAGCTTAGTGGCGGGAGTGAACACCGGGGAGCTGTTTTTT
CASSLVAGVNTGELFF
>many|.|TRBV10-3|TRBJ1-5
TGTGCCATCAGTGGGGTAGGGGCGGGTCAGCCCCAGCATTTT
CAISGVGAGQPQHF
>.|.|TRBV20-1|TRBJ2-1
TGCAGTGCTAGAGATAGGGTGGCCAACAATGAGCAGTTCTTC
CSARDRVANNEQFF
>many|.|TRBV29-1|TRBJ2-7
TGCAGCGTTTCAGGGGTAGGGTCCTCCTACGAGCAGTACTTC
CSVSGVGSSYEQYF
>.|.|TRBV18|TRBJ2-1
TGTGCCAGCTCACCAAAAAGCGTAAGGGGGAGCTCCTACAATGAGCAGTTCTTC
CASSPKSVRGSSYNEQFF
>.|.|TRBV5-6|TRBJ1-6
TGTGCCAGCAGATACAGGGCAGGTAATTCACCCCTCCACTTT
CASRYRAGNSPLHF
>few|.|TRBV12-3/TRBV12-4|TRBJ2-7
TGTGCCAGCAGTAACCGACAGACTTCTGGCGAGCAGTACTTC
CASSNRQTSGEQYF
>few|TRBD2|TRBV7-2|TRBJ2-5
TGTGCCAGCAGCCTGGGACTAGCGGGGGCGGCGGGTACCCAGTACTTC
CASSLGLAGAAGTQYF
>.|.|TRBV5-1|TRBJ1-2
TGCGCCAGCAGCGGGACAAACTCCTATGGCTACACCTTC
CASSGTNSYGYTF
>few|.|TRBV20-1|TRBJ2-7
TGCAGTGCTAGGGCTTCCGGGACCCTCTCCTACGAGCAGTACTTC
CSARASGTLSYEQYF
>many|TRBD1|TRBV2|TRBJ2-3
TGTGCCAGCTGGGGGCTTGACAGGGGGACAGATACGCAGTATTTT
CASWGLDRGTDTQYF
>many|TRBD2|TRBV4-2|TRBJ2-1
TGTGCCAGCAGCCAAGCCGGGACTAGCGGTTACAATGAGCAGTTCTTC
CASSQAGTSGYNEQFF
>.|.|TRBV5-1|TRBJ1-1
TGCGCCAGCAGCGTGGGGGGATTCACTGAAGCTTTCTTT
CASSVGGFTEAFF
>.|TRBD2|TRBV20-1|TRBJ2-1
TGCAGTGCTAGCCAGCGGGAGTCGGCCTACAATGAGCAGTTCTTC
CSASQRESAYNEQFF
>.|.|TRBV20-1|TRBJ2-1
TGCAGTGCTAGTCGGGTTAGCGGAGATAGGGACAATGAGCAGTTCTTC
CSASRVSGDRDNEQFF
>.|.|TRBV7-6|TRBJ1-3
TGTGCCAGCAGCTTCTCTTGGAACTCTGGAAACACCATATATTTT
CASSFSWNSGNTIYF
>.|.|TRBV20-1|TRBJ2-7
TGCAGTGCTAGAATATTGGCGGCGGGGACCTCCTACGAGCAGTACTTC
CSARILAAGTSYEQYF
>few|.|TRBV5-1|TRBJ2-7
TGCGCCAGCAGCTTCCGGGACATCCTAGGGGAGCAGTACTTC
CASSFRDILGEQYF
>many|.|TRBV12-5|TRBJ2-1
TGTGCTAGTGGTTTGTATCATGAGCAGTTCTTC
CASGLYHEQFF
>.|TRBD2|TRBV4-1|TRBJ2-3
TGCGCCAGCAGCCAAGATCTCGCCGGGACTAGCGGGAGGGCCGACAGAGATACGCAGTATTTT
CASSQDLAGTSGRADRDTQYF
>many|.|TRBV6-2/TRBV6-3|TRBJ2-5
TGTGCTAGGGACTGTGAAGAGACCCAGTACTTC
CARDCEETQYF
>.|TRBD1|TRBV9|TRBJ2-7
TGTGCCAGCAGCCTCGGGGGACAGGGGGAATCGGAGCAGTACTTC
CASSLGGQGESEQYF
>many|.|TRBV7-9|TRBJ2-7
TGTGCCAGCAGGTTCCCTGGGGGCGACGAGCAGTACTTC
CASRFPGGDEQYF
>.|.|TRBV12-3/TRBV12-4|TRBJ1-4
TGTGCCAGCACTTTTAGTGGAGGGAGCGAAAAACTGTTTTTT
CASTFSGGSEKLFF
>.|.|TRBV6-2/TRBV6-3|TRBJ2-1
TGTGCCAGCACAATGGGGCCTCATGAGCAGTTCTTC
CASTMGPHEQFF
>.|.|TRBV3-1|TRBJ2-1
TGTGCCAGCAGCCAATCAGGGTACAATGAGCAGTTCTTC
CASSQSGYNEQFF
>many|TRBD1|TRBV20-1|TRBJ2-7
TGCAGTGCTTTGATCCACGGGACAGGGCTCCACGAGCAGTACTTC
CSALIHGTGLHEQYF
>few|TRBD2|TRBV24-1|TRBJ2-1
TGTGCCACCAGTGATTTACCCGGGAGGCCGAGCTCCTACAATGAGCAGTTCTTC
CATSDLPGRPSSYNEQFF
>many|TRBD2|TRBV5-1|TRBJ2-7
TGCGCCAGCAGCCAACAAGCGGGAGCTTCCTACGAGCAGTACTTC
CASSQQAGASYEQYF